This T cell receptor beta chain originates from a study of T-cell memory formation after mild COVID-19. TCRdb reprocessed the 5' RACE reads with MiXCR, giving one entry per CDR3 protein. The repertoire holds nearly 350,000 distinct CDR3 sequences, over 10% seen once, with about a fifth in the top ten. This clonotype was observed a few times. CDR3 length equals 14 residues. Deletions cut 7 bases from V and 1 base from J, with 13 bases between. The rearrangement joins TRBV12-3 or TRBV12-4 to TRBJ1-2, with D unresolved. The receptor was derived from a man younger than 30 who had mild COVID-19 (a few samples of this study predate the infection). Cell type and time point are not known. The sequencing sample was made of PBMCs or a T cell subset sorted from them (not recorded which). The CDR3 loop reads CASTQFGDNYGYTF. The CDR3, as DNA: TGTGCCAGCACCCAATTTGGCGATAACTATGGCTACACCTTC.